The 2 T cell receptor beta chains below all came from one sample that was sequenced in a study of T cell changes during pregnancy in multiple sclerosis. Produced via immunoSEQ multiplex PCR; TCRdb's table is partial and in-frame only. The table records 70,000 to 100,000 clones, 93% of them present only once. The sample was peripheral blood, taken in the third trimester of pregnancy. These receptors all stem from a female donor in good health, enrolled as a control in a pregnancy study.

The rearrangement uses TRBV7-2 and TRBJ1-2; 9 bases are a match to TRBD1. The CDR3 runs 13 residues. Trimming at V came to 11 bases and at J to 1 base, leaving 5 bases not matched to a gene. From germline, CDR1 is SGHTA and CDR2 FQGNSA. CDR3: CAGAGQGNYGYTF. The DNA for the CDR3 is TGTGCCGGAGCGGGACAGGGTAACTATGGCTACACCTTC. The entire variable domain, with the rest obtained from reference TRBV7-2 and TRBJ1-2, is as follows: GAGVSQSPSNKVTEKGKDVELRCDPISGHTALYWYRQSLGQGLEFLIYFQGNSAPDKSGLPSDRFSAERTGGSVSTLTIQRTQQEDSAVYLCAGAGQGNYGYTFGSGTRLTVV.

V is TRBV27 and J is TRBJ2-7; 8 bases are shared with TRBD2. Trimming cost V 4 bases and J 1 base; bases outside gene matches: 15. The germline gives CDR1 MNHEY, CDR2 SMNVEV (reference sequence). The CDR3 is 18 residues long. CDR3 loop: CASSSLADGRASSYEQYF. In DNA form, the CDR3 reads TGTGCCAGCAGTTCCCTAGCAGACGGGAGGGCCTCGTCCTACGAGCAGTACTTC.